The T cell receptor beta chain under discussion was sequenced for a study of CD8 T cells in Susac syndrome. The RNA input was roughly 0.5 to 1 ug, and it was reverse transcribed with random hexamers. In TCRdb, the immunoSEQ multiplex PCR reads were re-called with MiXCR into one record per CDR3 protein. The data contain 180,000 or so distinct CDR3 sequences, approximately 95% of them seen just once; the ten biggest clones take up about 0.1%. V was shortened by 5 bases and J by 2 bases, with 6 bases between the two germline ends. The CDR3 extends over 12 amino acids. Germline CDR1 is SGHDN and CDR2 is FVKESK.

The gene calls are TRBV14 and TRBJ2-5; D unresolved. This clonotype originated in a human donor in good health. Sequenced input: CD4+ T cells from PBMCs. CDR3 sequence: CASSNNQETQYF. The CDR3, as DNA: TGTGCCAGCAGCAATAATCAAGAGACCCAGTACTTC.